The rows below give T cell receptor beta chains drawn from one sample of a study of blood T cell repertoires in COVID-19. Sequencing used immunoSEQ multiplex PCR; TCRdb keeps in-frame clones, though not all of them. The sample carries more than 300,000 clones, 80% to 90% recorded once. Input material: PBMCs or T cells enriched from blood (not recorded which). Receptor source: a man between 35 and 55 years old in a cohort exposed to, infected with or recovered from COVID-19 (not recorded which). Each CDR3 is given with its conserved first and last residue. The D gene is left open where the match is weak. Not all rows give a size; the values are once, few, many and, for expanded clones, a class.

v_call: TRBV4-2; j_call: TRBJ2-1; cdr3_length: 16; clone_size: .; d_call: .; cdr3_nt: TGTGCCAGCAGCCAAGGAGGGACTGGAACCTACAATGAGCAGTTCTTC; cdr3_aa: CASSQGGTGTYNEQFF
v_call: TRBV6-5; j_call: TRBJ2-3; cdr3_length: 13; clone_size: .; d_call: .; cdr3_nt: TGTGCCAGCGGGACAATTTACACAGATACGCAGTATTTT; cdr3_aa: CASGTIYTDTQYF
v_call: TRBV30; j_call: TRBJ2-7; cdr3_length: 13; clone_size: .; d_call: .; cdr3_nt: TGTGCCTGGGGGACTCCCAAGAAAAACGAGCAGTACTTC; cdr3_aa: CAWGTPKKNEQYF
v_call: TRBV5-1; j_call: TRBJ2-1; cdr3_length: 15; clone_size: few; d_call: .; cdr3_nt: TGCGCCAGCAGCCGGGACTGGAGCTCCTACAATGAGCAGTTCTTC; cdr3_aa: CASSRDWSSYNEQFF
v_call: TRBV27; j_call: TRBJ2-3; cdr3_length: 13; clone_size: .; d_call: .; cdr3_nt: TGTGCCAGCAAACTCGGAGGAGCAGATACGCAGTATTTT; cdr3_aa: CASKLGGADTQYF
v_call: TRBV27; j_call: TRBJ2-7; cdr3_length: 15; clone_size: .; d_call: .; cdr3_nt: TGTGCCAGCAGTTTATTAGGTGGGAGCTCCTACGAGCAGTACTTC; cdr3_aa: CASSLLGGSSYEQYF
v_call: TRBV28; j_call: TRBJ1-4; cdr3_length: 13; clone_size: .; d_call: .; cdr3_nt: TGTGCCGCACGAGTCCAGCACGGGGAAAAACTGTTTTTT; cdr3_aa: CAARVQHGEKLFF
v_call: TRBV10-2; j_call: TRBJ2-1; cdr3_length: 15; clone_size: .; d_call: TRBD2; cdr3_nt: TGCGCCAGCAACCTAGCGGTAAGCTCCTACAATGAGCAGTTCTTC; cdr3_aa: CASNLAVSSYNEQFF
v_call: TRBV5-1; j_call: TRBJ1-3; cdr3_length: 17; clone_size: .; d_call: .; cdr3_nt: TGCGCCAGCAGCTTGGTACGGCGGGGTGCTGGTGGAAACACCATATATTTT; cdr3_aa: CASSLVRRGAGGNTIYF
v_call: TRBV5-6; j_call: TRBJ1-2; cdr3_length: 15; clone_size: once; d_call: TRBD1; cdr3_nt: TGTGCCAGCAGCTTCATAGACAGGGGGATCAATGGCTACACCTTC; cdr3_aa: CASSFIDRGINGYTF
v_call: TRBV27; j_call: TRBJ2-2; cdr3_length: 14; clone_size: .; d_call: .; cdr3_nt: TGTGCCAGCACCGGGAGAACGAACACCGGGGAGCTGTTTTTT; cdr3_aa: CASTGRTNTGELFF
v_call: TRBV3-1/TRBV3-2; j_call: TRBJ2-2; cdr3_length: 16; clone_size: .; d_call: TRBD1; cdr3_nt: TGTGCCAGCAGCCTAAGAGGCAGGGGGCTGAACGGGGAGCTGTTTTTT; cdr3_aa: CASSLRGRGLNGELFF
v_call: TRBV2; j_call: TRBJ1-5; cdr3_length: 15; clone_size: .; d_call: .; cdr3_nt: TGTGCCAGCAGTGTTAGGGGCACAGTCGGTCAGCCCCAGCATTTT; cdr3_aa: CASSVRGTVGQPQHF
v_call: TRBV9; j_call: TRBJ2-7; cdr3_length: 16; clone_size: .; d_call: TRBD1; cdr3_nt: TGTGCCAGCAGCGCAGGGCCGGGACAGGGAATCTACGAGCAGTACTTC; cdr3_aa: CASSAGPGQGIYEQYF
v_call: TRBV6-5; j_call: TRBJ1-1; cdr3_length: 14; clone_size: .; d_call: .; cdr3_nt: TGTGCCAGCAGTTACTCGCAACAGAACACTGAAGCTTTCTTT; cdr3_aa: CASSYSQQNTEAFF
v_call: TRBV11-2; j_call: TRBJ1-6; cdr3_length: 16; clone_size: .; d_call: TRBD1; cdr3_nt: TGTGCCAGCAGCTTAGACCCGACAGGGGGACGGTCACCCCTCCACTTT; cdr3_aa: CASSLDPTGGRSPLHF
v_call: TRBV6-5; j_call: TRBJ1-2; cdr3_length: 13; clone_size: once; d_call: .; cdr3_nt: TGTGCCAGCAGACGAACAGGGAACTATGGCTACACCTTC; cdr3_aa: CASRRTGNYGYTF
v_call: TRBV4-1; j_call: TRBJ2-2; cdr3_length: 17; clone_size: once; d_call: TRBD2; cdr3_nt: TGCGCCAGCAGCCTTTCCGGGACTACGTTCGACACCGGGGAGCTGTTTTTT; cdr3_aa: CASSLSGTTFDTGELFF
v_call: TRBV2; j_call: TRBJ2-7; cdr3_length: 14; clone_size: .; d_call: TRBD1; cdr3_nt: TGTGCCAGCAACTCCGGGACAGGGGGCTACGAGCAGTACTTC; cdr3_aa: CASNSGTGGYEQYF
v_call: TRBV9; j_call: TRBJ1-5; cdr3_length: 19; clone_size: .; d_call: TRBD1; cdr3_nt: TGTGCCAGCAGCCCCGATGACAGGGCTAATAACTATAGCAATCAGCCCCAGCATTTT; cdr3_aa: CASSPDDRANNYSNQPQHF
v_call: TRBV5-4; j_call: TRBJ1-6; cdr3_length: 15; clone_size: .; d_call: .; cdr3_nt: TGTGCCAGCAGTTTTTTTTGGGACAAAAATTCACCCCTCCACTTT; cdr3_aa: CASSFFWDKNSPLHF
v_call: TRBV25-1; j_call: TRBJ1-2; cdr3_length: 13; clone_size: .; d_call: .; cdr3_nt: TGTGCCACCTCTCCTGACAGCTCCTATGGCTACACCTTC; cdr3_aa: CATSPDSSYGYTF
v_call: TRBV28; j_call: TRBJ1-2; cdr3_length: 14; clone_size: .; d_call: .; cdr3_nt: TGTGCCAGCAGTTTGATCCTGATTCGGTATGGCTACACCTTC; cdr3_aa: CASSLILIRYGYTF
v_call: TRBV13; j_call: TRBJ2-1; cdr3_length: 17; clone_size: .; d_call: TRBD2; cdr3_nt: TGTGCCAGCAGCTTACTAGCGGGAGTCGGGAACTACAATGAGCAGTTCTTC; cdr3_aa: CASSLLAGVGNYNEQFF
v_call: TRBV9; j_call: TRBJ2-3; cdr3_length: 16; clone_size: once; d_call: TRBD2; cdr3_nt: TGTGCCAGCAGCGTAGCTCCGCGGGAGATCTCAGATACGCAGTATTTT; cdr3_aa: CASSVAPREISDTQYF
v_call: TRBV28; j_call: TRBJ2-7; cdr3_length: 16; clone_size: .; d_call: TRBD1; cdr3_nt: TGTGCCAGCAGTTTAAATCAGGGGGCAAGTAGGTACGAGCAGTACTTC; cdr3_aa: CASSLNQGASRYEQYF
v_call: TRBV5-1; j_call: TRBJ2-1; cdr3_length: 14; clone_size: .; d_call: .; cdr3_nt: TGCGCCAGCAGCTTGGGGGCCAATTGGGATGAGCAGTTCTTC; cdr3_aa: CASSLGANWDEQFF